What follows describes a single TCR beta chain. This record belongs to a study of blood T cell repertoires in COVID-19. Study at large: Researchers got acute and convalescent COVID-19 samples from the United States, Italy and Spain. The cDNA or gDNA used as material had been derived from T cells, B-cell-depleted T cells, or PBMCs.

As processed by the authors: Researchers report that nucleated cell counts were estimated from reference gene primer amplification. Libraries were prepared by immunoSEQ multiplex PCR; TCRdb keeps only in-frame clonotypes and omits some of them. V and J calls and clone size are as listed in that table; D and trimming were resolved from the DNA. This table holds approximately 260,000 clones, roughly 87% found once. This CDR3 spans 14 amino acids. Germline V gives CDR1 SGHRS, CDR2 YFSETQ. Trimming removed 4 bases at V and 5 bases at J, with 13 bases between. The J gene is TRBJ1-5, the V gene TRBV5-1; maybe TRBD1 (5 bases). The receptor comes from a man between 60 and 75 years old who had recovered from COVID-19. Material for sequencing was peripheral blood. CDR3 region: CASSTRGGDQPQHF. CDR3 DNA sequence: TGCGCCAGCAGCACCCGGGGGGGGGATCAGCCCCAGCATTTT.